A selection of T cell receptor beta chains follows, all from one sample in a study of naive and memory T cell subsets. TCRdb recomputed calls from the 5' RACE reads with MiXCR, one row per CDR3 protein. Of tens of thousands of distinct CDR3 sequences in the sample, 6.5% to 8.5% were seen once. Receptors were obtained from a female donor in good health. Both conserved end residues are part of each CDR3. The order of the fields is D gene, V gene, J gene, clone size, CDR3 DNA, CDR3 protein. D genes are given only for firm matches. Size is stated for part of the rows, as once, few or many counts, or as a class when the clone is expanded.

d_gene: NA; v_gene: TRBV14; j_gene: TRBJ2-3; abundance: NA; CDR3nt: TGTGCCAGCAGCCAAGGACTAGTGGATACGCAGTATTTT; CDR3aa: CASSQGLVDTQYF
d_gene: NA; v_gene: TRBV28; j_gene: TRBJ1-6; abundance: few; CDR3nt: TGTGCCAGCAGTTTAGGTAGGGCAAGCTCACCCCTCCACTTT; CDR3aa: CASSLGRASSPLHF
d_gene: NA; v_gene: TRBV10-3; j_gene: TRBJ2-5; abundance: NA; CDR3nt: TGTGCCATCAGTGTTGAGGAGACCCAGTACTTC; CDR3aa: CAISVEETQYF
d_gene: NA; v_gene: TRBV9; j_gene: TRBJ2-4; abundance: NA; CDR3nt: TGTGCCAGCAGCCTATCCTCGGGAAACATTCAGTACTTC; CDR3aa: CASSLSSGNIQYF
d_gene: NA; v_gene: TRBV6-4; j_gene: TRBJ2-3; abundance: NA; CDR3nt: TGTGCCAGCAGTGAACATCACAGCACAGATACGCAGTATTTT; CDR3aa: CASSEHHSTDTQYF
d_gene: TRBD1; v_gene: TRBV7-2; j_gene: TRBJ2-7; abundance: NA; CDR3nt: TGTGCCAGCAGCCCGGACAGGAGCTCCTACGAGCAGTACTTC; CDR3aa: CASSPDRSSYEQYF
d_gene: NA; v_gene: TRBV20-1; j_gene: TRBJ2-5; abundance: few; CDR3nt: TGCAGTGCTAGCCCAGAAGGAGAGACCCAGTACTTC; CDR3aa: CSASPEGETQYF
d_gene: TRBD1; v_gene: TRBV7-2; j_gene: TRBJ1-2; abundance: many; CDR3nt: TGTGCCAGCAGCCTTCAGGGACAGAACTATGGCTACACCTTC; CDR3aa: CASSLQGQNYGYTF
d_gene: NA; v_gene: TRBV29-1; j_gene: TRBJ2-7; abundance: NA; CDR3nt: TGCAGCGTTGAAGGTCGCAGACAAAACGAGCAGTACTTC; CDR3aa: CSVEGRRQNEQYF
d_gene: NA; v_gene: TRBV6-5; j_gene: TRBJ2-2; abundance: few; CDR3nt: TGTGCCAGCATGACAGGGAACACCGGGGAGCTGTTTTTT; CDR3aa: CASMTGNTGELFF
d_gene: NA; v_gene: TRBV6-2/TRBV6-3; j_gene: TRBJ2-3; abundance: NA; CDR3nt: TGTGCCAGCTGTTACTCTAAAAGAGATACGCAGTATTTT; CDR3aa: CASCYSKRDTQYF
d_gene: TRBD2; v_gene: TRBV6-2/TRBV6-3; j_gene: TRBJ2-7; abundance: few; CDR3nt: TGTGCCAGCAGTACCATCGGACTAGCGGGGGGGCTGTACGAGCAGTACTTC; CDR3aa: CASSTIGLAGGLYEQYF
d_gene: NA; v_gene: TRBV3-1; j_gene: TRBJ2-5; abundance: many; CDR3nt: TGTGCCAGCAGCCAAGACGGTCGTATCGGCGAGACCCAGTACTTC; CDR3aa: CASSQDGRIGETQYF
d_gene: TRBD1; v_gene: TRBV7-2; j_gene: TRBJ1-2; abundance: few; CDR3nt: TGTGCCAGCAGCTTCGTAGTGGGAGGACAGGGTGGCTACACCTTC; CDR3aa: CASSFVVGGQGGYTF
d_gene: TRBD2; v_gene: TRBV9; j_gene: TRBJ2-2; abundance: few; CDR3nt: TGTGCCAGCAGTGGGCGGGAGGTTGGGGGCACCGGGGAGCTGTTTTTT; CDR3aa: CASSGREVGGTGELFF
d_gene: NA; v_gene: TRBV10-3; j_gene: TRBJ1-1; abundance: many; CDR3nt: TGTGCCATCACACCAGGGGACAACACTGAAGCTTTCTTT; CDR3aa: CAITPGDNTEAFF
d_gene: NA; v_gene: TRBV3-1; j_gene: TRBJ1-1; abundance: many; CDR3nt: TGTGCCAGCAGCCAAGTAGGCAGGATGAACACTGAAGCTTTCTTT; CDR3aa: CASSQVGRMNTEAFF
d_gene: NA; v_gene: TRBV5-5; j_gene: TRBJ2-3; abundance: few; CDR3nt: TGTGCCAGCAGCTTGATATCAGGGGGGAGCACAGATACGCAGTATTTT; CDR3aa: CASSLISGGSTDTQYF
d_gene: NA; v_gene: TRBV7-9; j_gene: TRBJ1-2; abundance: many; CDR3nt: TGTGCCGTCCCCGGGCTTACTGGCTACACCTTC; CDR3aa: CAVPGLTGYTF
d_gene: NA; v_gene: TRBV6-1; j_gene: TRBJ2-5; abundance: few; CDR3nt: TGTGCCAGCGTTTGGGCAGCCAAAAATGGTCAAGAGACCCAGTACTTC; CDR3aa: CASVWAAKNGQETQYF
d_gene: TRBD1; v_gene: TRBV29-1; j_gene: TRBJ1-1; abundance: many; CDR3nt: TGCAGCGTTGCGGACAGGGGTTTGACTGAAGCTTTCTTT; CDR3aa: CSVADRGLTEAFF
d_gene: NA; v_gene: TRBV2; j_gene: TRBJ2-1; abundance: many; CDR3nt: TGTGCCAGCAGACCACAGGGCTATGAGCAGTTCTTC; CDR3aa: CASRPQGYEQFF
d_gene: NA; v_gene: TRBV5-6; j_gene: TRBJ2-5; abundance: many; CDR3nt: TGTGCCAGCAGCCCCCTCCGCGTCGGGGGCCAAGAGACCCAGTACTTC; CDR3aa: CASSPLRVGGQETQYF
d_gene: NA; v_gene: TRBV27; j_gene: TRBJ2-1; abundance: few; CDR3nt: TGTGTCAGCGCGCAGGGGACTGTCTACAATGAGCAGTTCTTC; CDR3aa: CVSAQGTVYNEQFF
d_gene: NA; v_gene: TRBV18; j_gene: TRBJ1-1; abundance: few; CDR3nt: TGTGCCAGCTCCCCCGACCGACCCTACAACTCTTTCTTT; CDR3aa: CASSPDRPYNSFF
d_gene: TRBD1; v_gene: TRBV5-4; j_gene: TRBJ2-7; abundance: few; CDR3nt: TGTGCCAGCAGCAGGACAGGGGGCTCCTACGAGCAGTACTTC; CDR3aa: CASSRTGGSYEQYF
d_gene: NA; v_gene: TRBV6-2/TRBV6-3; j_gene: TRBJ2-1; abundance: NA; CDR3nt: TGTGCCAGCAGTTACTCACACGTTTTATACAATGAGCAGTTCTTC; CDR3aa: CASSYSHVLYNEQFF
d_gene: NA; v_gene: TRBV29-1; j_gene: TRBJ2-7; abundance: many; CDR3nt: TGCAGCGTGAAAAGGCAGAACTACGAGCAGTACTTC; CDR3aa: CSVKRQNYEQYF
d_gene: NA; v_gene: TRBV2; j_gene: TRBJ1-4; abundance: NA; CDR3nt: TGTGCCAGCAGTGAAAGCAGGTCCTTAAACGAAAAACTGTTTTTT; CDR3aa: CASSESRSLNEKLFF
d_gene: NA; v_gene: TRBV29-1; j_gene: TRBJ1-1; abundance: many; CDR3nt: TGCAGCGTTGAAGACCCCACAGGGTGGGTCACTGAAGCTTTCTTT; CDR3aa: CSVEDPTGWVTEAFF
d_gene: NA; v_gene: TRBV7-9; j_gene: TRBJ2-2; abundance: NA; CDR3nt: TGTGCCAGCAGCTTAGAAGGGGAGCTGTTTTTT; CDR3aa: CASSLEGELFF
d_gene: TRBD2; v_gene: TRBV20-1; j_gene: TRBJ2-1; abundance: NA; CDR3nt: TGCAGTGCTAGAACTAGCGGGGCCTCCTACAATGAGCAGTTCTTC; CDR3aa: CSARTSGASYNEQFF
d_gene: NA; v_gene: TRBV18; j_gene: TRBJ1-1; abundance: NA; CDR3nt: TGTGCCAGCTCACCAACAGGGTACACCTTGAACACTGAAGCTTTCTTT; CDR3aa: CASSPTGYTLNTEAFF
d_gene: NA; v_gene: TRBV4-1; j_gene: TRBJ2-1; abundance: NA; CDR3nt: TGCGCCAGCAGCCAAGACCCAGGCAATGAGCAGTTCTTC; CDR3aa: CASSQDPGNEQFF
d_gene: NA; v_gene: TRBV28; j_gene: TRBJ2-7; abundance: NA; CDR3nt: TGTGCCAGCAGTTTATCGTGGGGCAAGCAGTACTTC; CDR3aa: CASSLSWGKQYF
d_gene: TRBD2; v_gene: TRBV20-1; j_gene: TRBJ2-7; abundance: many; CDR3nt: TGCAGTGCCAGCGCTAGCGGAGGGAACTACGAGCAGTACTTC; CDR3aa: CSASASGGNYEQYF
d_gene: TRBD2; v_gene: TRBV5-1; j_gene: TRBJ2-1; abundance: few; CDR3nt: TGCGCCAGCAGCTTGGGCTTGCGGGGGGGCAGAGATGAGCAGTTCTTC; CDR3aa: CASSLGLRGGRDEQFF
d_gene: TRBD1; v_gene: TRBV29-1; j_gene: TRBJ1-2; abundance: few; CDR3nt: TGCAGCGTTGCACGGGACAGGGGATATAACTATGGCTACACCTTC; CDR3aa: CSVARDRGYNYGYTF
d_gene: TRBD1; v_gene: TRBV9; j_gene: TRBJ1-1; abundance: NA; CDR3nt: TGTGCCAGCAGTTGGCAAGGGGACAGGCTAACACGAGCTTTCTTT; CDR3aa: CASSWQGDRLTRAFF
d_gene: TRBD1; v_gene: TRBV4-2; j_gene: TRBJ1-2; abundance: many; CDR3nt: TGTGCCAGCAGCCAAGCCTCTTACAGCCGGGACAGATTTTCTGGCTACACCTTC; CDR3aa: CASSQASYSRDRFSGYTF
d_gene: NA; v_gene: TRBV18; j_gene: TRBJ1-5; abundance: many; CDR3nt: TGTGCCAGCTCACTCGATGGCAATCAGCCCCAGCATTTT; CDR3aa: CASSLDGNQPQHF
d_gene: NA; v_gene: TRBV7-9; j_gene: TRBJ2-1; abundance: many; CDR3nt: TGTGCCAGCAGCTCCGGACCGGAGCAGTTCTTC; CDR3aa: CASSSGPEQFF
d_gene: NA; v_gene: TRBV19; j_gene: TRBJ1-2; abundance: NA; CDR3nt: TGTGACAGTAGTATAGCGGACTATGGCTACACCTTC; CDR3aa: CDSSIADYGYTF
d_gene: TRBD1; v_gene: TRBV27; j_gene: TRBJ2-5; abundance: NA; CDR3nt: TGTGCCAGCAGTCCGTTACAGGGGGCTGTCGAGACCCAGTACTTC; CDR3aa: CASSPLQGAVETQYF
d_gene: TRBD1; v_gene: TRBV20-1; j_gene: TRBJ1-2; abundance: few; CDR3nt: TGCAGTGCATCCCCCACAGGGGCTCAAGGCTACACCTTC; CDR3aa: CSASPTGAQGYTF
d_gene: NA; v_gene: TRBV12-3/TRBV12-4; j_gene: TRBJ1-4; abundance: many; CDR3nt: TGTGCCAGCAGTTTAATGGGGGCCGGAGAAAAACTGTTTTTT; CDR3aa: CASSLMGAGEKLFF
d_gene: NA; v_gene: TRBV7-2; j_gene: TRBJ1-1; abundance: NA; CDR3nt: TGTGTCAGCAGCTTGAAACCCACTGAAGCTTTCTTT; CDR3aa: CVSSLKPTEAFF
d_gene: NA; v_gene: TRBV7-3; j_gene: TRBJ2-3; abundance: many; CDR3nt: TGTGCCAGCAGCTTATTGGGGGTGAGGGATACGCAGTATTTT; CDR3aa: CASSLLGVRDTQYF
d_gene: NA; v_gene: TRBV11-2; j_gene: TRBJ2-7; abundance: NA; CDR3nt: TGTGCCAGCAGCAGGGAGGTATACGAGCAGTACTTC; CDR3aa: CASSREVYEQYF
d_gene: NA; v_gene: TRBV19; j_gene: TRBJ1-2; abundance: few; CDR3nt: TGTGCCAGTAGCCTTACGAAGGGCAACTATGGCTACACCTTC; CDR3aa: CASSLTKGNYGYTF
d_gene: NA; v_gene: TRBV20-1; j_gene: TRBJ1-1; abundance: NA; CDR3nt: TGCAGTGCTGGAAAGGGGGGCCAAAACACTGAAGCTTTCTTT; CDR3aa: CSAGKGGQNTEAFF
d_gene: NA; v_gene: TRBV7-2; j_gene: TRBJ1-5; abundance: many; CDR3nt: TGTGCCAGCAGCCGGGGACTCGGCAGCAATCAGCCCCAGCATTTT; CDR3aa: CASSRGLGSNQPQHF
d_gene: NA; v_gene: TRBV6-5; j_gene: TRBJ1-6; abundance: many; CDR3nt: TGTGCCAGCAGTTACTTGGGGGTAATGGGGTCCTATAATTCACCCCTCCACTTT; CDR3aa: CASSYLGVMGSYNSPLHF
d_gene: NA; v_gene: TRBV4-1; j_gene: TRBJ2-7; abundance: NA; CDR3nt: TGCGCCAGCAGCCAAGTTGATCGGGTCCACGAGCAGTACTTC; CDR3aa: CASSQVDRVHEQYF
d_gene: TRBD1; v_gene: TRBV20-1; j_gene: TRBJ2-7; abundance: few; CDR3nt: TGCAGTGCTTCCCGGGACAGAAACTACGAGCAGTACTTC; CDR3aa: CSASRDRNYEQYF
d_gene: NA; v_gene: TRBV12-3/TRBV12-4; j_gene: TRBJ2-2; abundance: NA; CDR3nt: TGTGCCAGCAGCCCCGGGACACCTTCCACCGGGGAGCTGTTTTTT; CDR3aa: CASSPGTPSTGELFF